The 9 T cell receptor beta chains given below trace back to one sample, sequenced in a study of blood T cells in healthy people across ages. Primers used in a second PCR of about 6 to 12 cycles were a sample-barcoded 5' primer and a J-beta primer mix. TCRdb fed the 5' RACE reads into MiXCR, producing one record per CDR3 protein. The table has hundreds of thousands of distinct CDR3 sequences, roughly 60% seen once; the top ten hold 22%. Sequences were obtained from blood. The receptors were sampled from a young man in good health.

The genes are TRBV18 and TRBJ2-5, with no clear D. The germline gives CDR1 KGHSH, CDR2 LQKENI. The germline V and J ends were trimmed by 6 bases and 5 bases, with 16 bases remaining between them. The CDR3 runs to 14 residues. DNA of the CDR3: TGTGCCAGCTCCCCAGCGTGGGGTTTGGAGACCCAGTACTTC. As protein: CASSPAWGLETQYF.

The V call is TRBV6-2 or TRBV6-3, the J call TRBJ1-2; D unresolved. The CDR3 runs 13 residues. V was shortened by 10 bases and J by 4 bases, with 16 bases between the two germline ends. Germline V lookup: CDR1 MNHEY, CDR2 SVGEGT. CDR3 amino acids: CATLYSPLYGYTF. CDR3 bases: TGTGCCACCCTCTACAGCCCCCTCTATGGCTACACCTTC.

The V gene is TRBV9, the J gene TRBJ2-3, with 8 positions matching TRBD2. CDR3 length: 14 amino acids. From germline, CDR1 is SGDLS and CDR2 YYNGEE. The junction had 9 bases not matched to a gene; V was cut back by 3 bases and J by 9 bases. CDR3 region: CASSGTLLAETQYF. The CDR3 nucleotides read TGTGCCAGCAGCGGGACTTTACTAGCGGAAACGCAGTATTTT.

This clonotype showed up just once. The rearrangement uses TRBV19 and TRBJ1-2, with TRBD1 as a possible D gene (6 bases). This CDR3 has 14 residues. Germline V gives CDR1 LNHDA, CDR2 SQIVND (reference sequence). The ends were cut back, 5 bases at V and 6 bases at J, with 16 bases in the middle. The CDR3 loop is CASSRGGALDGYTF. In DNA, the CDR3 is TGTGCCAGTAGTCGAGGGGGGGCGCTTGATGGCTACACCTTC.

The J gene is TRBJ1-2, the V gene TRBV6-5; D is ambiguous. Trimming stripped 4 bases from V and 7 bases from J, with 19 bases between. Germline V CDR1 and CDR2: MNHEY, SVGAGI. The CDR3 is made up of 15 amino acids. Here the CDR3 reads CASSFLRAVGCGYTF. CDR3 nucleotides: TGTGCCAGCAGTTTCCTCCGGGCAGTTGGCTGTGGCTACACCTTC.

The gene calls are TRBV4-3 and TRBJ1-2; D remains ambiguous. The germline gives CDR1 LGHNA, CDR2 YSLEER. With 2 bases removed from V and 8 bases from J, the gap between germline ends came to 18 bases. This CDR3 has 15 residues. CDR3 sequence: CASSQLSTGLQGYTF. The CDR3 DNA follows: TGCGCCAGCAGCCAACTCAGTACGGGGTTGCAGGGCTACACCTTC.

The chain joins TRBV24-1 to TRBJ2-6; the D is unclear. There are 14 residues in the CDR3. The germline V and J ends were trimmed by 4 bases and 0 bases, with 3 bases remaining between them. From germline, CDR1 is KGHDR and CDR2 SFDVKD. CDR3 region: CATSESSGANVLTF. CDR3 nucleotide sequence: TGTGCCACCAGTGAGAGCTCTGGGGCCAACGTCCTGACTTTC.

In this sample, this clonotype turned up once. The V and J genes are TRBV6-2 or TRBV6-3 and TRBJ2-7; 9 nucleotides align to TRBD2. The germline CDR1 and CDR2 sequences are MNHEY and SVGEGT. The CDR3 spans 15 residues. V trimming: 2 bases; J trimming: 2 bases; junction bases outside the gene matches: 4. CDR3 nucleotides: TGTGCCAGCAGTTACGCGGGGGGGACCACCTACGAGCAGTACTTC. Translated: CASSYAGGTTYEQYF.

The rearrangement uses TRBV20-1 and TRBJ1-2; the match to TRBD1 covers 7 bases. The germline V gene has CDR1 DFQATT and CDR2 SNEGSKA (reference sequence). The CDR3 is 12 amino acids. The J segment lost 4 bases and the V segment lost 6 bases, leaving 5 bases of the junction unmatched. CDR3 coding DNA: TGCAGTGCGACGGGACAGACCTATGGCTACACCTTC. Translating it yields CSATGQTYGYTF.